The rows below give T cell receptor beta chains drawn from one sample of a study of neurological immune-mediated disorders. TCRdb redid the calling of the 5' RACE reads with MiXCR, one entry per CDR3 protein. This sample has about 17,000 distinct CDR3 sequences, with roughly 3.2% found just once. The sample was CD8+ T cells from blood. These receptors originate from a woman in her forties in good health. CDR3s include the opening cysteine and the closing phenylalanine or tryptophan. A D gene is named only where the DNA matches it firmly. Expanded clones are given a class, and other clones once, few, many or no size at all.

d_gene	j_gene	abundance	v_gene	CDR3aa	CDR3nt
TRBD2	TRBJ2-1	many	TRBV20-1	CSALTSGVNNEQFF	TGCAGTGCCCTGACTAGCGGGGTAAACAATGAGCAGTTCTTC
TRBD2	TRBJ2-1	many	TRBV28	CASSRTSGSYYNEQFF	TGTGCCAGCAGCAGAACTAGCGGGAGTTATTACAATGAGCAGTTCTTC
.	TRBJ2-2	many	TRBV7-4	CASSPTAGGLSNTGELFF	TGTGCCAGCAGCCCCACCGCCGGGGGGCTATCGAACACCGGGGAGCTGTTTTTT
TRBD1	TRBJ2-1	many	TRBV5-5	CASSRDRDNEQFF	TGTGCCAGCAGCCGAGACAGGGACAATGAGCAGTTCTTC
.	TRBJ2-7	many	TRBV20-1	CSARVSGWTYEQYF	TGCAGTGCTAGAGTCTCCGGTTGGACCTACGAGCAGTACTTC
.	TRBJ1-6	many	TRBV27	CASSFFRSPLHF	TGTGCCAGCAGTTTTTTCCGTTCACCCCTCCACTTT
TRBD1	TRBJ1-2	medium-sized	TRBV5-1	CASSLQGGKGYTF	TGCGCCAGCAGCTTGCAAGGGGGCAAGGGCTACACCTTC
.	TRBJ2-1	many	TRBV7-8	CASTLDRPTGYNEQFF	TGTGCCAGCACACTGGACAGACCAACGGGGTACAATGAGCAGTTCTTC
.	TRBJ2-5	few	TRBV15	CATSMGPRGTQYF	TGTGCCACCAGCATGGGACCGCGGGGGACCCAGTACTTC
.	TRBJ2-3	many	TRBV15	CATSREGFADTQYF	TGTGCCACCAGCAGAGAAGGTTTCGCAGATACGCAGTATTTT
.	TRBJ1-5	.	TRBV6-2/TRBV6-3	CASRPTGGNQPQHF	TGTGCCAGCAGGCCGACCGGAGGAAATCAGCCCCAGCATTTT
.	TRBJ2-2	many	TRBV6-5	CASLNLAWGTGELFF	TGTGCCAGCCTGAATTTAGCGTGGGGCACCGGGGAGCTGTTTTTT
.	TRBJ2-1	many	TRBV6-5	CASSQGTSYNEQFF	TGTGCCAGCAGTCAAGGGACTTCCTACAATGAGCAGTTCTTC
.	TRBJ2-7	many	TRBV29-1	CSVVSVVRANTYEQYF	TGCAGCGTTGTGTCCGTAGTTAGGGCGAATACCTACGAGCAGTACTTC
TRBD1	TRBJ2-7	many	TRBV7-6	CASSFEGTGAYEQYF	TGTGCCAGCAGCTTCGAAGGGACAGGGGCCTACGAGCAGTACTTC
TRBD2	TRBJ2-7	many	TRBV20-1	CSARPPSGRAYEQYF	TGCAGTGCTAGACCCCCTAGCGGGAGGGCCTACGAGCAGTACTTC
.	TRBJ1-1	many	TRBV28	CASSFGGATFF	TGTGCCAGCAGTTTTGGAGGGGCAACTTTCTTT
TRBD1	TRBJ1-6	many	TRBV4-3	CASSQKQGANYNSPLHF	TGCGCCAGCAGCCAGAAACAGGGGGCGAACTATAATTCACCCCTCCACTTT
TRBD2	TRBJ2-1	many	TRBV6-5	CASSYDSQAGVGYNEQFF	TGTGCCAGCAGTTACGACTCACAAGCGGGAGTAGGGTACAATGAGCAGTTCTTC
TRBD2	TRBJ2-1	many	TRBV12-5	CASGPGTSGSWNEQFF	TGTGCTAGTGGTCCAGGAACTAGCGGGAGTTGGAATGAGCAGTTCTTC
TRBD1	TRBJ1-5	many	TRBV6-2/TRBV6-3	CASSSVWTGRNQPQHF	TGTGCCAGCAGTTCGGTTTGGACAGGGCGGAATCAGCCCCAGCATTTT
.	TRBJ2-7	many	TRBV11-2	CASTSPARAYEQYF	TGTGCCAGCACCTCCCCGGCCAGAGCCTACGAGCAGTACTTC
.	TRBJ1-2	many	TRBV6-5	CASSYGLNGYTF	TGTGCCAGCAGTTATGGCTTGAATGGCTACACCTTC
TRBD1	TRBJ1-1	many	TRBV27	CASSPDRGGNTEAFF	TGTGCCAGCAGTCCAGACAGGGGAGGTAACACTGAAGCTTTCTTT
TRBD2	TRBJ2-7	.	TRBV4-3	CASSLGLADYEQYF	TGCGCCAGCAGCCTCGGACTAGCGGACTACGAGCAGTACTTC
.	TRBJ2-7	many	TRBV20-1	CSARDRAGSSYEQYF	TGCAGTGCTAGAGATAGGGCAGGCAGCTCCTACGAGCAGTACTTC
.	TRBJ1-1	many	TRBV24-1	CATSDPQEGPEAFF	TGTGCCACCAGTGATCCCCAGGAAGGACCTGAAGCTTTCTTT
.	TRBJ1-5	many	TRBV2	CASMRGNQPQHF	TGTGCCAGCATGAGAGGCAATCAGCCCCAGCATTTT
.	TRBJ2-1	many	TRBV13	CASSLGPSSYNEQFF	TGTGCCAGCAGCCTCGGACCTAGCTCCTACAATGAGCAGTTCTTC
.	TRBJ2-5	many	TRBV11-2	CASSGREPRWTQYF	TGTGCCAGCAGCGGCCGGGAACCCAGGTGGACCCAGTACTTC
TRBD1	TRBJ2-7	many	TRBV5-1	CASSWDLGTGTLTYEQYF	TGCGCCAGCAGCTGGGACCTTGGGACAGGGACCCTGACCTACGAGCAGTACTTC
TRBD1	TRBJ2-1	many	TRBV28	CASSLGTGINEQFF	TGTGCCAGCAGTCTCGGGACAGGGATAAATGAGCAGTTCTTC
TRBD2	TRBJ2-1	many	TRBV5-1	CASSPTGAGGLRLNEQFF	TGCGCCAGCAGCCCAACAGGGGCGGGAGGGCTGAGGTTGAATGAGCAGTTCTTC
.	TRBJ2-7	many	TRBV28	CASSLGTPYEQYF	TGTGCCAGCAGTTTGGGGACTCCCTACGAGCAGTACTTC
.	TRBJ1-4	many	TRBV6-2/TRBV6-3	CASSSGWDLFF	TGTGCCAGTTCATCCGGATGGGACTTGTTTTTT
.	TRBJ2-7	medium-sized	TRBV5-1	CASRIRDGTYEQYF	TGCGCCAGCAGAATCCGGGACGGGACCTACGAGCAGTACTTC
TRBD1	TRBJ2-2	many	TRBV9	CASSDRDRAGELFF	TGTGCCAGCAGCGACCGGGACAGGGCCGGGGAGCTGTTTTTT
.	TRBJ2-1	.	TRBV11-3	CASSPLWEQFF	TGTGCCAGCAGCCCCCTTTGGGAGCAGTTCTTC